The source of this TCR beta chain is a study of cytomegalovirus exposure and HLA in healthy donors (dated by TCRdb to 2017 to 2019). For the study in its entirety: An earlier analysis of about 530 of the donors reported about 280 Gb of sequence data and around 110 million unique TCR beta sequences obtained from about 180 million T cells. An early release covering some 640 HLA-typed donors comprised roughly 300 gigabases of sequencing data and some 79 million unique TCR sequences. Among the approximately 430 genotyped donors, approximately 82% belonged to the genetic ancestry cluster associated with self-reported Caucasian donors. The study was designed to test whether signatures of past pathogen exposure could be identified by cataloging public T cell receptors. The study used immunosequencing to profile the T cell repertoires of approximately 690 subjects and linked those repertoires to cytomegalovirus serostatus. In addition to the first cohort of 666 subjects, a separate validation cohort of 120 different subjects was used. To predict cytomegalovirus infection status, the study brought together high-throughput TCR immunosequencing, statistical association of individual TCRs with disease status, and machine learning. A later analysis re-examined previously published TCR beta repertoires from more than 600 donors and added high-resolution HLA genotyping to investigate patterns of TCR occurrence. In the later analysis, no new phenotypic data were used to find candidate immune exposures; instead, reliance was placed on TCR beta sequences and their occurrence across donors. In an earlier analysis of over 550 of the donors, high-throughput TCR beta sequencing was used to judge whether each TCR beta V gene segment behaved as functional or pseudogenic. Alongside the repertoire data, information on donor age, sex, ethnicity and CMV serostatus was compiled. A later genetic analysis took genome-wide SNP genotypes for 398 of the 666 donors and used that subset as a discovery cohort. Every discovery cohort repertoire had been produced on one sequencing platform. HLA typing included class I and class II loci at four-digit resolution. The number of donors typed differed by locus, with about 629-640 for A, B, C, DRB1 and DQB1, roughly 520 for DQA1, 606 for DPA1, and some 450 for DPB1. Because of strong linkage in the cohort, roughly five DR-DQ haplotypes were treated as single units for association and clustering. Among roughly 370 genotyped donors of the cohort, an average of 235,054 unique TCR beta nucleotide sequences were sequenced per donor, roughly 18% of them non-productive. Points the paper makes about the study in general: Only TCR beta chains were sequenced in this cohort, and the absence of alpha or paired-chain data limited detectable features. At a false discovery rate of 0.05, a later analysis linked under 20,000 TCR beta sequences to specific HLA alleles. Because counts were too low, some 16 rarely observed V segments, including chromosome 9 orphons, were excluded from the earlier analysis of roughly 580 of the donors. The authors suggested that the approach could potentially be extended to other disease states and immunological phenotypes. According to a later analysis, most CMV-associated TCR beta chains appeared to be HLA-restricted, and the HLA associations seemed to be driven largely by CMV exposure. When HLA alleles, especially DR and DQ, strongly co-occurred, TCR associations were difficult to assign to individual alleles. Some IMGT-functional V segments, including TRBV6-2 and TRBV6-3, could not be distinguished by the 87-base-pair reads and were therefore excluded. In an earlier analysis of under 600 of the donors, most TCR beta V segments were observed in productive rearrangements about 87% or about 30% of the time, broadly matching IMGT annotations. A further reported finding was that TCR beta sequences accurately predicted the HLA-A and HLA-B alleles for most subjects in the first cohort. Compared with equally common non-associated chains, HLA-associated TCR beta chains in a later analysis were more clonally expanded and had lower generation probabilities. According to a later analysis, TCR association rates differed among HLA loci, with DRB1 alleles showing the most associated TCRs and HLA-C alleles showing the fewest. Correlated functional status among segregating V segments might be attributable to linkage disequilibrium, but an unknown experimental factor could not be ruled out. A group of highly shared sequence variants was considered likely to be a technical artifact of the sequencing pipeline. For the cohort, immune exposure information was limited to CMV serostatus. The classifier was reported to diagnose cytomegalovirus status with high specificity and sensitivity in both the original and validation cohorts. The study gave a list of about 160 TCR beta chains associated with cytomegalovirus. In vitro tests confirmed that three of the cytomegalovirus-associated TCR beta chains recognize cytomegalovirus antigens. Sequencing depth was assumed to be roughly uniform across donors in the presence/absence analyses, though that assumption may not hold. V-gene and J-gene trimming of TCR beta chains was associated with a missense DCLRE1C variant in a later genetic analysis, and the association was replicated in an independent cohort. In a later genetic analysis, fewer N-insertions in productive TCRs were reported among donors in an Asian-associated ancestry cluster than the roughly 700-donor mean. While some public TCRs were present in many individuals, most TCR sequences turned up only very rarely across donors. Because some donors lacked HLA typing at each locus, the association tests relied only on the typed subset. A later analysis reported that several top co-occurrence clusters appeared linked to parvovirus B19, influenza, CMV and Epstein-Barr virus.

The germline V gene encodes CDR1 MRHNA and CDR2 SNTAGT. Including the terminal cysteine and phenylalanine, the CDR3 comprises 15 residues. The retained sequence is limited to the CDR3, 45 bases, with the frame set at the first base. V is trimmed back by 4 bases and J by 5 bases, and the junction contains 8 bases that no gene match accounts for. A few counts support this clone. The clone's antigen remains unknown. Base qualities are not recorded, but no much larger clone differs from it by a single base. The method was the immunoSEQ multiplex PCR assay. A mixture of 60 forward primers for TCR Vbeta segments and 13 reverse primers for TCR Jbeta segments was used in the multiplex PCR. Amplification of the CDR3 region of rearranged TCR beta genes was performed with a multiplex PCR assay on genomic DNA. Amplified TCR beta libraries were sequenced as 87-base-pair reads on the Illumina HiSeq System. Per the original workflow: A later analysis counted about 80 million unique TCR beta chains across the 550 to 700 repertoires, and roughly 11 million of these chains were shared by at least two donors. To remove PCR and sequencing errors, raw reads were error-corrected and collapsed into unique sequences using a nearest-neighbor algorithm that merged closely related sequences. CDR3 sequences were aligned to IMGT reference sequences to assign V, D and J gene segments. For a sequence to be retained, at least a six-nucleotide match to both a V gene segment and a J gene segment was required. A rearrangement was called productive if the CDR3 had no stop codons and remained in frame with V and J, and every other rearrangement was called non-productive. CDR3 was defined according to IMGT convention as the region running from the second conserved V-encoded cysteine to the conserved J-encoded phenylalanine. The earlier analysis of fewer than 700 of the donors excluded sequences that lacked an unambiguous match to a single V gene segment. An earlier analysis of 500 to 700 of the donors classified V segments as functional when productive rearrangements were above 56.7% and as segregating when the standard deviation between donors was above 5%. A statistical classification framework was developed to diagnose cytomegalovirus status using the catalog of TCR beta chain sequences. A later analysis assigned V and J genes by comparing TCR nucleotide sequences with IMGT/GENE-DB human TR gene sequences. The TCRdist pipeline was used in a later analysis to assign CDR3 sequences and most-parsimonious VDJ recombination scenarios. In a later analysis, each TCR beta chain was defined by its CDR3 amino acid sequence together with its V-gene family, and reads without a unique V-gene family were excluded. A later analysis removed 550 to 650 highly shared, low-generation-probability nucleotide sequences to deal with suspected cross-contamination and a sequencing artifact. For each public chain, a later analysis derived a clonal expansion index from normalized ranks of inferred template counts within each repertoire. In a later analysis, generation probabilities were computed with a VDJ recombination model fitted to out-of-frame rearrangements, and the resulting probabilities were checked against IGoR. In a later analysis, hypergeometric tests were used to score TCR-TCR, TCR-HLA and TCR-CMV co-occurrence, with a repertoire-size bias correction applied to TCR pairs. To estimate false discovery rates, a later analysis permuted the HLA or CMV assignments 20 times. A later analysis grouped co-occurring TCRs with DBSCAN, adding TCRdist sequence similarity when clustering within HLA-allele-positive subsets. Co-occurrence clustering excluded repertoires with fewer than 30,000 or more than 120,000 public chains, plus five with anomalous nucleotide sharing. Drawn from immuneACCESS, this table holds only the in-frame rearrangements with V and J called that TCRdb kept. Clones are partly lost; checked studies trace under half to an unresolved V gene and leave the rest unexplained. V and J calls and clone size are given by that table; D and trimming were obtained from the DNA. The sample table shows around 120,000 clones, and 65% to 80% are seen once. The top ten constitute about 30% of the sample.

The cohort comprised 670 or so healthy bone marrow donors. Cohort members were all nominally healthy when sampled, although unrecorded immune exposures were likely present. The donor tested CMV seropositive, placing the donor among the approximately 290 seropositive members of the cohort. A peripheral blood sample was provided by each donor, and peripheral blood mononuclear cells were used for TCR beta sequencing. The Qiagen DNeasy Blood Extraction Kit was used to extract genomic DNA from the blood cell samples. The sequence is built from TRBV6-4 and TRBJ1-1; 9 middle bases align to TRBD1. The receptor comes from a man in his sixties in good health and CMV-seropositive. Material for sequencing was PBMCs. The CDR3 has the sequence CASSAKTGGGTEAFF. The nucleotide sequence is TGTGCCAGCAGTGCCAAGACAGGGGGAGGGACTGAAGCTTTCTTT.